The rows below give T cell receptor beta chains drawn from one sample of a study of T cells after yellow fever vaccination. MiXCR was run by TCRdb on the 5' RACE reads, yielding one entry per CDR3 protein. The sample includes a few hundred thousand distinct CDR3 sequences, around 7% of them seen just once. Sample: PBMCs, taken approximately 47 days after the first yellow fever vaccination. These receptors were collected from a man aged 18 to 29 who received the YFV17D yellow fever vaccine. The CDR3 runs from the conserved cysteine through the conserved F or W. The D gene is left open where the match is weak. Clone size is shown for a subset of rows, as once, few, many or a class of expanded clone.

TRBJ1-2	-	-	TRBV7-9	TGTGCCAGCAGTTCTACTACAGCTAACTATGGCTACACCTTC	CASSSTTANYGYTF
TRBJ1-1	-	-	TRBV7-9	TGTGCCAGCATCCCGCTTGTCGGCACTGAAGCTTTCTTT	CASIPLVGTEAFF
TRBJ2-1	-	TRBD2	TRBV3-1	TGTGCCAGCAGCCAAGGGGGAAAACTAGCGGGGAATGAGCAGTTCTTC	CASSQGGKLAGNEQFF
TRBJ2-1	many	TRBD2	TRBV9	TGTGCCAGCAGCCCCGGAGGAGTCGGCGGGGGGTACAATGAGCAGTTCTTC	CASSPGGVGGGYNEQFF
TRBJ1-3	few	TRBD1	TRBV5-1	TGCGCCAGCAGCTATGGACAGGTCCGGTCTGGAAACACCATATATTTT	CASSYGQVRSGNTIYF
TRBJ2-7	-	-	TRBV10-3	TGTGCCATCAGCGGCCGACCCAACGAGCAGTACTTC	CAISGRPNEQYF
TRBJ2-1	few	-	TRBV6-2/TRBV6-3	TGTGCCAGCACGATGCGTAATAGCAATGAGCAGTTCTTC	CASTMRNSNEQFF
TRBJ1-5	few	-	TRBV5-1	TGCGCCAGCAGCTCCGGGGACAGCAATCAGCCCCAGCATTTT	CASSSGDSNQPQHF
TRBJ2-7	-	-	TRBV20-1	TGCAGTGCTAGACGGGATTATCCCTACGAGCAGTACTTC	CSARRDYPYEQYF
TRBJ2-6	-	-	TRBV5-4	TGTGCCAGCAGCTGGGGCCATGCAGAAATCTCTGGGGCCAACGTCCTGACTTTC	CASSWGHAEISGANVLTF
TRBJ2-6	-	TRBD1	TRBV10-3	TGTGCCAGTCTACAGGGGGCCAACTCTGGGGCCAACGTCCTGACTTTC	CASLQGANSGANVLTF
TRBJ1-5	few	-	TRBV7-8	TGTGCCAGCAGCTTAAGAGAGGGGGGGAGTCAGCCCCAGCATTTT	CASSLREGGSQPQHF
TRBJ2-5	once	-	TRBV7-9	TGTGCCAGCAGCTTAAGGGGTGGGGCCGGAAAGACCCAGTACTTC	CASSLRGGAGKTQYF
TRBJ2-1	-	-	TRBV20-1	TGCAGCCGAACGGGAGCCAGCTCCTACAATGAGCAGTTCTTC	CSRTGASSYNEQFF
TRBJ1-6	-	-	TRBV18	TGTGCCAGCTCAACATCCACTACCAATTCACCCCTCCACTTT	CASSTSTTNSPLHF
TRBJ2-2	-	-	TRBV3-1	TGTGCCAGCAGCCAACAGGCCACCGGGGAGCTGTTTTTT	CASSQQATGELFF
TRBJ2-5	many	TRBD1	TRBV7-8	TGTGCCAGCAGCCCGACAGGGGCTAGTAAGACCCAGTACTTC	CASSPTGASKTQYF
TRBJ2-5	-	-	TRBV11-3	TGTGCCAGCAGCCCAAATACAGGGCCCCAAGAGACCCAGTACTTC	CASSPNTGPQETQYF
TRBJ1-2	few	-	TRBV24-1	TGTGCCACCAGGCCAGGAGGTCAGACCTGGGATGGCTACACCTTC	CATRPGGQTWDGYTF
TRBJ2-1	few	-	TRBV6-1	TGTGCCAGCAGTGGAGGGACTTCATCCTACAATGAGCAGTTCTTC	CASSGGTSSYNEQFF
TRBJ1-3	-	-	TRBV9	TGTGCCAGCAGCGTAGCAATTGGAACAGCCTATACTGGAAACACCATATATTTT	CASSVAIGTAYTGNTIYF